This record looks at one TCR beta chain sequence and its context. This specimen comes from a study of blood T cell repertoires in COVID-19. Per the original data handling: The assay estimated nucleated cells by amplifying reference gene primers. The protocol was immunoSEQ multiplex PCR, while the TCRdb copy is restricted to in-frame clones and leaves out a portion. Clone size and V and J calls were adopted from that table, with D and trimming inferred from the DNA. The table has 200,000 to 250,000 clones, just under 85% seen once. The CDR3 is 13 amino acids. CDR1 is SGHRS and CDR2 is YFSETQ in the germline V gene. Trimming removed 7 bases from V and 5 bases from J; junction bases left unmatched: 7.

Sequenced sample: peripheral blood. This receptor was taken from a man older than 75 with acute or convalescent COVID-19. The rearrangement uses TRBV5-1 and TRBJ1-1; TRBD1 matches at 8 bases. The CDR3 nucleotides are TGCGCCAGCTCCCCAGGGGGCTGGACTGAAGCTTTCTTT. It specifies CASSPGGWTEAFF.